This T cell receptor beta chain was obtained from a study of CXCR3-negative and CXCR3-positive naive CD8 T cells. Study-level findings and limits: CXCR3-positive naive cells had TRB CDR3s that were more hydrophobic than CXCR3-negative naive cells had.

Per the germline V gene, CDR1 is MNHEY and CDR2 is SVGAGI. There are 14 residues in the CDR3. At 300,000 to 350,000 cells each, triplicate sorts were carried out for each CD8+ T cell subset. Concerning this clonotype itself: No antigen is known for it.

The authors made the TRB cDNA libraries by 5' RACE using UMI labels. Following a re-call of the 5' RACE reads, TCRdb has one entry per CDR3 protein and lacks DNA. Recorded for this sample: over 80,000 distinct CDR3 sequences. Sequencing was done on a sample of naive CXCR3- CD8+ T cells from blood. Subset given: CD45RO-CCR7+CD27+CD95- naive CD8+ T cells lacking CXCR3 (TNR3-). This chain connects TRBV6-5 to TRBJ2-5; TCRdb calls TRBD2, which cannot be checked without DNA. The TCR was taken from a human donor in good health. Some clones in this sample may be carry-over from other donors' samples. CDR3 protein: CASSQRTITETQYF.